This TCR beta chain was recovered during a study of T cells in Graves' hyperthyroidism and ophthalmopathy. Stable hyperthyroidism: no ophthalmopathy progression over 18 months of follow-up. Clinicians diagnosed patients from clinical symptoms, serum thyroxine and TRAb, thyroid ultrasound and orbital computed tomography. Findings and limits, study-wide: Researchers report that a 13 V-J model separated ophthalmopathy from stable hyperthyroidism. Most thyroid clonotypes expanded above 0.001 were also detected in blood.

This clonotype was picked up many times. Its matching antigen is unknown. V gave up 4 bases and J gave up 4 bases; unmatched junction bases: 15. Germline values: CDR1 SEHNR, CDR2 FQNEAQ (reference sequence). The length of the CDR3 is 18 residues. TCR beta CDR3 regions were amplified from RNA transcripts. Initially, a first-round RT-PCR of the TCR CDR3 employed the HTBI primer set. One entry per CDR3 protein, called by TCRdb with MiXCR from the multiplex PCR reads. The data contain 200,000 or so distinct CDR3 sequences, 17% of them seen just once; the ten biggest clones take up roughly 49%. The sequencing input was blood. This rearrangement joins TRBV7-9 to TRBJ2-1; 8 positions agree with TRBD2. The TCR was taken from a woman aged 50 to 60 with Graves' hyperthyroidism. Here the CDR3 reads CASSSLGGIAGRYNEQFF. CDR3 DNA: TGTGCCAGCAGCTCCCTAGGGGGGATAGCGGGACGTTACAATGAGCAGTTCTTC. Drawing the rest from reference TRBV7-9 and TRBJ2-1, the complete variable domain is DTGVSQNPRHKITKRGQNVTFRCDPISEHNRLYWYRQTLGQGPEFLTYFQNEAQLEKSRLLSDRFSAERPKGSFSTLEIQRTEQGDSAMYLCASSSLGGIAGRYNEQFFGPGTRLTVL.